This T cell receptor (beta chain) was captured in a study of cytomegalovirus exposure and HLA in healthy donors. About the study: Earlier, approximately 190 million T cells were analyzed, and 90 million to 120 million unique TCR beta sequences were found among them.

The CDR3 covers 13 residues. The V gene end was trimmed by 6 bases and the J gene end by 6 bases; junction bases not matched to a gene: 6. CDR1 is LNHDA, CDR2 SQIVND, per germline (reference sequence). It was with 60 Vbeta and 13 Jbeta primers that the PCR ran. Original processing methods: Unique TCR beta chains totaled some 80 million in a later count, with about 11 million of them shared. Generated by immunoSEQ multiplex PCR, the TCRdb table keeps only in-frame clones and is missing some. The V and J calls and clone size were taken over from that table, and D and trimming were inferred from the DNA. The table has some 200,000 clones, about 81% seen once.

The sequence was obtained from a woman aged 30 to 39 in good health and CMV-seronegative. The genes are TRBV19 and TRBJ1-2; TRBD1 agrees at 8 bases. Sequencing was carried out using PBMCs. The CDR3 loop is CASSPTGAHGYTF. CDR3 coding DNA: TGTGCCAGTAGCCCGACAGGGGCCCATGGCTACACCTTC.